This T cell receptor beta chain stems from a study of OX40 agonist ivuxolimab in advanced cancers. Study-wide results and caveats: Near-lowest levels of clonal expansion characterized partial responders at 0.1-3.0 mg/kg. In the expanded peripheral T cells, antigen specificity was never determined.

Sequenced by immunoSEQ multiplex PCR; TCRdb stores in-frame clones only, minus some. Among around 34,000 clones listed, roughly 79% were seen once. This clone is classed as large. Its matching antigen is unknown. Exclusion of a patient followed from autoimmune disease history or systemic immunosuppression. Drawing of blood for sampling happened at baseline, at cycle 4 day 1, and at cycle 7 day 1. The CDR3 runs to 12 residues. Looked up from germline, CDR1 is SNHLY and CDR2 is FYNNEI. Deletions cut 7 bases from V and 5 bases from J, with 11 bases between. Sequencing was performed on CD4+ or CD8+ T cells sorted from blood, taken in a trial of the OX40 agonist ivuxolimab. The receptor was derived from an adult with an advanced solid tumor such as melanoma, head and neck, liver or kidney cancer. The chain combines TRBV2 with TRBJ1-1; weak D call: TRBD1 (5 bases). CDR3 nucleotide sequence: TGTGCCAGCACAACGGGGGTTACTGAAGCTTTCTTT. Its translation is CASTTGVTEAFF.